This TCR beta chain appears in the sequencing data of a study of blood T cell repertoires in COVID-19. Study details: COVID-19 samples from acute and convalescent phases originated in the United States, Italy and Spain. T cells, B-cell-depleted T cells, or PBMCs supplied cDNA or gDNA.

Followed over time, Seattle patients had been enrolled while infection was active. Methods used by the authors: Reference gene primer amplification gave nucleated cell count estimates. Data came from immunoSEQ multiplex PCR; TCRdb stores just in-frame clones and leaves some out. V, J and clone size are those of that table, while D and trimming were read from the DNA. The sample shows 500,000 to 600,000 clones, about 88% of them seen only once. The table lists this clone with a count of one. Germline-derived CDR1 and CDR2 are SGHRS and YFSETQ. Trimming took 7 bases from V and 7 from J; bases not matched to a gene: 9. The CDR3 is made up of 13 amino acids.

The material sequenced was peripheral blood. The chain recombines TRBV5-1 with TRBJ1-2; 8 nucleotides match TRBD1. This TCR was recovered from a woman aged 45-65 years with COVID-19, enrolled during active disease. The CDR3 nucleotides read TGCGCCAGCCAGATGACAGGGGAGGGTGGCTACACCTTC. It codes for CASQMTGEGGYTF.